This T cell receptor (beta chain) was obtained from a study of response to subunit inactivated influenza vaccine. Study findings and constraints: Authors suggested each seasonal influenza vaccination recruits few new T cells.

MiXCR was run by TCRdb on the RT-PCR reads, yielding one entry per CDR3 protein. Here the sample spans around 160,000 distinct CDR3 sequences, approximately 11% being singletons. This clonotype occurred many times. Its antigen is not identified. The specimen was non-naive T cells sorted from PBMCs, collected 45 days after vaccination. The clonotype was recovered from a middle-aged man who received an inactivated influenza vaccine.

For the CDR3, the DNA is TGTGCCACCAGCAGAGATCTGGGCGAGCAGTACTTC. Amino acid sequence: CATSRDLGEQYF. J is TRBJ2-7 and V is TRBV15; D unresolved. V was clipped by 0 bases and J by 6 bases, with 6 bases between them. Germline values: CDR1 LNHNV, CDR2 YYDKDF (reference sequence). There are 12 residues in the CDR3.